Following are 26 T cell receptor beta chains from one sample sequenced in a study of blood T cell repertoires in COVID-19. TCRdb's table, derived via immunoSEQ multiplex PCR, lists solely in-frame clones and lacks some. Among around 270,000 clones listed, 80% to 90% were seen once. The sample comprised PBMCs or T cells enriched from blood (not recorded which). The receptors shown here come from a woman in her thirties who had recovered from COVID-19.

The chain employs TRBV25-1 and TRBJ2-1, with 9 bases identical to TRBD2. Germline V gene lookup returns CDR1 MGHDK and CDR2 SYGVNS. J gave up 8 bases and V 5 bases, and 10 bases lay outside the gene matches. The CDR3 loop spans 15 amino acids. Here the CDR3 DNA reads TGTGCCAGCAGTCCAATAGCGGGAGAAGGCTATGAGCAGTTCTTC. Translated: CASSPIAGEGYEQFF.

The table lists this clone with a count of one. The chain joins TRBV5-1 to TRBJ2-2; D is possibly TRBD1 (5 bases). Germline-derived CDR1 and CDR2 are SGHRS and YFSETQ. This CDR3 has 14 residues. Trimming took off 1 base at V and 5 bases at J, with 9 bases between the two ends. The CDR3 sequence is CASSLPGKTGELFF. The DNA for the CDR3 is TGCGCCAGCAGCTTGCCAGGGAAGACCGGGGAGCTGTTTTTT.

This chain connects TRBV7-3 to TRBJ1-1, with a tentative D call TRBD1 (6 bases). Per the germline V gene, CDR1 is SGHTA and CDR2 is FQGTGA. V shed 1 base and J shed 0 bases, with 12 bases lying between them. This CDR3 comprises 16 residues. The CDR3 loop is CASSLIGGQMNTEAFF. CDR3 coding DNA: TGTGCCAGCAGCTTAATTGGTGGACAGATGAACACTGAAGCTTTCTTT.

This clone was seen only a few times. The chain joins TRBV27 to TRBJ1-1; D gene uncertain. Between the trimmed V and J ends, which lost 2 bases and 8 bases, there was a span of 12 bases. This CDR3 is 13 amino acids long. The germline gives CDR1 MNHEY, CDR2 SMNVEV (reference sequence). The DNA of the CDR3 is TGTGCCAGCAGTTTAAACGGTTTTATCGAAGCTTTCTTT. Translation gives CASSLNGFIEAFF.

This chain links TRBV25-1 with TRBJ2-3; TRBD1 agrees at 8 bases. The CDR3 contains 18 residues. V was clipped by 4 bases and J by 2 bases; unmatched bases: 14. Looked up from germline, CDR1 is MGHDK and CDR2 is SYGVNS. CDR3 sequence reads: CASSGSQGVLFHTDTQYF. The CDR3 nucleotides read TGTGCCAGCAGTGGGTCACAGGGGGTACTCTTTCACACAGATACGCAGTATTTT.

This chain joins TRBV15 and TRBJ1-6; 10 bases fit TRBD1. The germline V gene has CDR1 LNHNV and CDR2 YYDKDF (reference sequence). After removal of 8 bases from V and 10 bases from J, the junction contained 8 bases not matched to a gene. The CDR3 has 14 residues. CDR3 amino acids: CATHTGTGDSPLHF. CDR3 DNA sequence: TGTGCCACCCATACCGGGACAGGGGACTCACCCCTCCACTTT. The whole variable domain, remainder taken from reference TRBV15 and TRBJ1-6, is DAMVIQNPRYQVTQFGKPVTLSCSQTLNHNVMYWYQQKSSQAPKLLFHYYDKDFNNEADTPDNFQSRRPNTSFCFLDIRSPGLGDTAMYLCATHTGTGDSPLHFGNGTRLTVT.

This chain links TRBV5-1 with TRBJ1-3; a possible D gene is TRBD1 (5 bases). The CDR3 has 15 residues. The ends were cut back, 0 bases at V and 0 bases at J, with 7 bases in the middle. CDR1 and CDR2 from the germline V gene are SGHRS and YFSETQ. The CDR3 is CASSLDQGSGNTIYF. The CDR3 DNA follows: TGCGCCAGCAGCTTGGACCAGGGCTCTGGAAACACCATATATTTT.

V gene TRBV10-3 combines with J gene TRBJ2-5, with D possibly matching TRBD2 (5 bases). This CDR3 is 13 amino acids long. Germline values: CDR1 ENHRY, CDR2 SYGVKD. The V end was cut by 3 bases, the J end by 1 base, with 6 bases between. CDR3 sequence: CAISDRGQETQYF. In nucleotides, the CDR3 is TGTGCCATCAGTGATCGGGGCCAAGAGACCCAGTACTTC.

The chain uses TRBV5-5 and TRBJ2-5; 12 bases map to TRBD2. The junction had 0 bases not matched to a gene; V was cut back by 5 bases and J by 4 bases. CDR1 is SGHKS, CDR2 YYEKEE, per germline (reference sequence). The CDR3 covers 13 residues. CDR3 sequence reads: CASRGLAGETQYF. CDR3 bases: TGTGCCAGCAGGGGACTAGCGGGAGAGACCCAGTACTTC.

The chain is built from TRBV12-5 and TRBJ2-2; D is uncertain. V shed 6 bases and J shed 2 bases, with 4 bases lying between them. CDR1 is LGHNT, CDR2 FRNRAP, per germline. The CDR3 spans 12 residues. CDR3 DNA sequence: TGTGCTAGTGGCTTCAACACCGGGGAGCTGTTTTTT. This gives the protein CASGFNTGELFF. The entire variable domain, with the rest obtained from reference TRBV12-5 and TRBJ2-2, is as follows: DARVTQTPRHKVTEMGQEVTMRCQPILGHNTVFWYRQTMMQGLELLAYFRNRAPLDDSGMPKDRFSAEMPDATLATLKIQPSEPRDSAVYFCASGFNTGELFFGEGSRLTVL.

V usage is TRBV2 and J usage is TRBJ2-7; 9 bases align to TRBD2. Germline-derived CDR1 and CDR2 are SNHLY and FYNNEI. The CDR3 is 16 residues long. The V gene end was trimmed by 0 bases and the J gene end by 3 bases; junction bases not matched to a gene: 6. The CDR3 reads CASSEAGLAGHYEQYF. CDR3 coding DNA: TGTGCCAGCAGTGAAGCTGGCCTAGCGGGACACTACGAGCAGTACTTC.

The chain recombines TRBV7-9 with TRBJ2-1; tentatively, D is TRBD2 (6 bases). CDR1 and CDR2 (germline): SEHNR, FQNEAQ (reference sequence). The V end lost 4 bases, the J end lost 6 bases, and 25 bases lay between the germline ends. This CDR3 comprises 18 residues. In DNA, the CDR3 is TGTGCCAGCAGCTCAACTATGGGCTCGGGGACTCATCCCAATGAGCAGTTCTTC. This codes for CASSSTMGSGTHPNEQFF.

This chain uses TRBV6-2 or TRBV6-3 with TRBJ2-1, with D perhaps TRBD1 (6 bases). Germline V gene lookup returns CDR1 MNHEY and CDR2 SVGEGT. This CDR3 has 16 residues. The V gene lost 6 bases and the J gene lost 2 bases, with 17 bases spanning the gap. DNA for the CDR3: TGTGCCAGCAGCCCTACCGGGACAAGAACCTACAATGAGCAGTTCTTC. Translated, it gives CASSPTGTRTYNEQFF.

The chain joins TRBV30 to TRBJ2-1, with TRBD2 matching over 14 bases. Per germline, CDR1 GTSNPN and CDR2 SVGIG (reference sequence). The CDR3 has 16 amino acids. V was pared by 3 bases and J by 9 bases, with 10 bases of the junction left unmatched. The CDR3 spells CAWSLTGTSGRLEQFF. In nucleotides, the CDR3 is TGTGCCTGGAGCCTGACAGGGACTAGCGGGAGACTTGAGCAGTTCTTC.

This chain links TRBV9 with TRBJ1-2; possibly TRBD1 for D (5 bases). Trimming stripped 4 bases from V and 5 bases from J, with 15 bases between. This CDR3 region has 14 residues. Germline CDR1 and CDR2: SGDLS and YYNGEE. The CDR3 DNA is TGTGCCAGCAGCCCAACGGACACATCTTATGGCTACACCTTC. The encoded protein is CASSPTDTSYGYTF.

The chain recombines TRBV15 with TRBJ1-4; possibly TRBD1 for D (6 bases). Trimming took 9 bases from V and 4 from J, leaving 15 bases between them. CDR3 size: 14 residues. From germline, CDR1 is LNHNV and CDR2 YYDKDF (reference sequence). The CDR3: CATSTGVRNEKLFF. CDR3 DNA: TGTGCCACTTCGACAGGAGTCCGTAATGAAAAACTGTTTTTT.

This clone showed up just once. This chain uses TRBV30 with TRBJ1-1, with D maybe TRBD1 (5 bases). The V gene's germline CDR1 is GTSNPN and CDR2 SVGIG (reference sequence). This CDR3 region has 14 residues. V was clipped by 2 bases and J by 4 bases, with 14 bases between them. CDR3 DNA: TGTGCCTGGAGTTTTGTAACAGGCGTCACTGAAGCTTTCTTT. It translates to CAWSFVTGVTEAFF.

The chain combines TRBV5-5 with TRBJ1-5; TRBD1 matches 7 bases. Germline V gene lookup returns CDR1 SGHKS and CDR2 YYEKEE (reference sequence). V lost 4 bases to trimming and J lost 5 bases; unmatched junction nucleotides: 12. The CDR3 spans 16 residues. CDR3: CASSPRTGDLYQPQHF. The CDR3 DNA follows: TGTGCCAGCAGCCCTCGGACAGGAGACCTTTATCAGCCCCAGCATTTT.

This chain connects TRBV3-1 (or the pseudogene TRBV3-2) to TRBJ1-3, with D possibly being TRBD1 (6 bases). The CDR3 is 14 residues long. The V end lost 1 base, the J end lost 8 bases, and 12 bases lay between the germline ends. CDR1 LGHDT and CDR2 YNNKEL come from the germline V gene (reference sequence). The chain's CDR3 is CASSQAQGRDTIYF. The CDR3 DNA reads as TGTGCCAGCAGCCAAGCCCAGGGGAGAGACACCATATATTTT.

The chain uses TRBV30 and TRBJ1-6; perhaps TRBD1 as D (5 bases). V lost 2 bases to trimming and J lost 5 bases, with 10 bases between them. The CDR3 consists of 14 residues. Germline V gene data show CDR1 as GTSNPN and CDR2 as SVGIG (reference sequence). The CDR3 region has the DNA TGTGCCTGGAGTATAGGAGGGGATAATTCACCCCTCCACTTT. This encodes CAWSIGGDNSPLHF. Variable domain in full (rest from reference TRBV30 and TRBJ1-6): SQTIHQWPATLVQPVGSPLSLECTVEGTSNPNLYWYRQAAGRGLQLLFYSVGIGQISSEVPQNLSASRPQDRQFILSSKKLLLSDSGFYLCAWSIGGDNSPLHFGNGTRLTVT.

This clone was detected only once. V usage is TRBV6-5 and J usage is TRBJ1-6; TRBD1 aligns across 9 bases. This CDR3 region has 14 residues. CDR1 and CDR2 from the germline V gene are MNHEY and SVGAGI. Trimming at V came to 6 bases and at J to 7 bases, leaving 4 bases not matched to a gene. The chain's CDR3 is CASRGQGGNSPLHF. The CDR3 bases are TGTGCCAGCAGGGGACAGGGAGGCAATTCACCCCTCCACTTT.

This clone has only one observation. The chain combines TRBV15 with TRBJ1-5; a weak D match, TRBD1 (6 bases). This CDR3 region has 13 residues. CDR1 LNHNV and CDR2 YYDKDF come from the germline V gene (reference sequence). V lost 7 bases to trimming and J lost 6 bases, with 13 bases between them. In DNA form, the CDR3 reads TGTGCCACCACTCGGGACATCGGTCAGCCCCAGCATTTT. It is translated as CATTRDIGQPQHF.

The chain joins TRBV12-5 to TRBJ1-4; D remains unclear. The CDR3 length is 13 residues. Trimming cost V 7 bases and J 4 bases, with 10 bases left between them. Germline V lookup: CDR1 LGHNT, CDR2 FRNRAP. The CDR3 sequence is CASASVVNEKLFF. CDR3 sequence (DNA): TGTGCTAGTGCCTCAGTGGTTAATGAAAAACTGTTTTTT.

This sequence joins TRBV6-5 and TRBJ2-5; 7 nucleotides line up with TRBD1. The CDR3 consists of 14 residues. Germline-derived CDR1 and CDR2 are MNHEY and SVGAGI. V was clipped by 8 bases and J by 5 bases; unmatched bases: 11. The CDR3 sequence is CASRARGYWETQYF. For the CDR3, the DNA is TGTGCCAGCCGAGCCAGGGGGTATTGGGAGACCCAGTACTTC.

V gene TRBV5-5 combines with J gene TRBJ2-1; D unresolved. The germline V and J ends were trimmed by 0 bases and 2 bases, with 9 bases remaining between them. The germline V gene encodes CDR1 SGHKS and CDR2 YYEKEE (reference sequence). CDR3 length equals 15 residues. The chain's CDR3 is CASSLDSVTYNEQFF. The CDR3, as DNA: TGTGCCAGCAGCTTGGATTCGGTTACCTACAATGAGCAGTTCTTC.

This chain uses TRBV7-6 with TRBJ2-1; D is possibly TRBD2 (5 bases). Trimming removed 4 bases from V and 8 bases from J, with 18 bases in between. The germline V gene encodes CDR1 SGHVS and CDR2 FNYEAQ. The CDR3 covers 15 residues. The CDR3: CASSSLSIGSDEQFF. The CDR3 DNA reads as TGTGCCAGCAGCTCGCTGAGCATAGGGAGCGATGAGCAGTTCTTC.